Listed below are T cell receptor beta chains from one sample, sequenced in a study of T cell changes during pregnancy in multiple sclerosis. Here immunoSEQ multiplex PCR was the method, and the copy in TCRdb shows in-frame clones only, minus some. The sample has about 59,000 clones, 93% seen once. The sample in question was CD4+ T cells from peripheral blood mononuclear cells, obtained before pregnancy. The receptors come from a female donor with multiple sclerosis, enrolled in a pregnancy study. Each CDR3 is given with its conserved first and last residue. D genes are given only for firm matches. Clone sizes are given selectively: once, few, many, or a class where the clone is expanded.

CDR3: CASSLEGANTEAFF
DNA: TGTGCCAGCAGCTTGGAGGGGGCGAACACTGAAGCTTTCTTT
J: TRBJ1-1
D: TRBD1
V: TRBV5-4
size: .

CDR3: CASSDGQVYMNTEAFF
DNA: TGTGCCAGCAGTGATGGACAAGTTTACATGAACACTGAAGCTTTCTTT
J: TRBJ1-1
D: .
V: TRBV6-1
size: .

CDR3: CASSLQGATRVKQFF
DNA: TGTGCCAGCAGCCTACAGGGGGCCACCCGCGTGAAGCAGTTCTTC
J: TRBJ2-1
D: TRBD1
V: TRBV7-8
size: .

CDR3: CASSPDSVYGYTF
DNA: TGTGCCAGCAGTCCAGACAGCGTCTATGGCTACACCTTC
J: TRBJ1-2
D: .
V: TRBV28
size: .

CDR3: CAWKITFGARGSTDTQYF
DNA: TGTGCCTGGAAAATCACGTTCGGGGCTCGGGGGAGCACAGATACGCAGTATTTT
J: TRBJ2-3
D: .
V: TRBV30
size: .

CDR3: CASSYRGSNQPQHF
DNA: TGTGCCAGCAGCTACAGGGGAAGCAATCAGCCCCAGCATTTT
J: TRBJ1-5
D: TRBD1
V: TRBV5-6
size: .

CDR3: CASSQGTFHEQYF
DNA: TGTGCCAGCAGCCAAGGGACATTCCACGAGCAGTACTTC
J: TRBJ2-7
D: .
V: TRBV6-5
size: .

CDR3: CASSESGSTDTQYF
DNA: TGTGCCAGCAGCGAAAGCGGATCCACAGATACGCAGTATTTT
J: TRBJ2-3
D: .
V: TRBV9
size: .

CDR3: CASSDIGQLYEQYF
DNA: TGTGCCAGCAGTGACATAGGACAGCTTTACGAGCAGTACTTC
J: TRBJ2-7
D: .
V: TRBV27
size: .

CDR3: CASSPYGGASYEQYF
DNA: TGTGCCAGCAGCCCTTATGGGGGCGCATCCTACGAGCAGTACTTC
J: TRBJ2-7
D: .
V: TRBV6-5
size: .

CDR3: CASSIGPTALYGYTF
DNA: TGTGCCAGTAGTATAGGACCGACAGCCCTCTATGGCTACACCTTC
J: TRBJ1-2
D: .
V: TRBV19
size: .

CDR3: CASSYSNRVVNIQYF
DNA: TGTGCCAGCAGTTACTCGAACAGGGTGGTAAACATTCAGTACTTC
J: TRBJ2-4
D: .
V: TRBV6-6
size: .

CDR3: CASSLLAGEGTQYF
DNA: TGTGCCAGCAGCTTATTGGCAGGGGAAGGGACCCAGTACTTC
J: TRBJ2-5
D: .
V: TRBV7-2
size: .

CDR3: CASSLDNRGREQYF
DNA: TGTGCCAGCAGCTTAGACAACAGGGGAAGGGAGCAGTACTTC
J: TRBJ2-7
D: TRBD1
V: TRBV7-2
size: .

CDR3: CASSPQTGLGEAFF
DNA: TGTGCCAGCAGTCCCCAGACGGGACTAGGTGAAGCTTTCTTT
J: TRBJ1-1
D: .
V: TRBV6-1
size: once

CDR3: CASSPGAGVVLVDGYTF
DNA: TGTGCCAGCTCACCTGGGGCAGGAGTTGTCTTGGTTGATGGCTACACCTTC
J: TRBJ1-2
D: .
V: TRBV18
size: .

CDR3: CATSSSGMNTEAFF
DNA: TGTGCCACCAGCAGTTCGGGAATGAACACTGAAGCTTTCTTT
J: TRBJ1-1
D: .
V: TRBV15
size: .

CDR3: CASSTLLAGGPETKNIQYF
DNA: TGTGCCAGCAGTACTTTACTAGCGGGAGGGCCGGAGACCAAAAACATTCAGTACTTC
J: TRBJ2-4
D: TRBD2
V: TRBV28
size: .

CDR3: CASSPLAGGWNEQFF
DNA: TGTGCCAGCTCACCACTAGCGGGAGGGTGGAATGAGCAGTTCTTC
J: TRBJ2-1
D: TRBD2
V: TRBV18
size: .

CDR3: CASSLQGTSSYNEQFF
DNA: TGTGCCAGCAGCTTACAAGGGACTAGCTCCTACAATGAGCAGTTCTTC
J: TRBJ2-1
D: TRBD2
V: TRBV7-2
size: .

CDR3: CASSLGAGSAGYEQYF
DNA: TGTGCCAGCAGCTTAGGCGCGGGAAGCGCTGGCTACGAGCAGTACTTC
J: TRBJ2-7
D: .
V: TRBV7-2
size: .

CDR3: CASSAGLAGAKYNEQFF
DNA: TGTGCCAGCAGCGCAGGACTAGCGGGAGCCAAATACAATGAGCAGTTCTTC
J: TRBJ2-1
D: TRBD2
V: TRBV9
size: once

CDR3: CASSLFGLPQHF
DNA: TGTGCCAGCAGTTTATTCGGGTTGCCCCAGCATTTT
J: TRBJ1-5
D: .
V: TRBV28
size: once

CDR3: CASSLGEFSNQPQHF
DNA: TGTGCCAGTAGTCTGGGAGAGTTTAGCAATCAGCCCCAGCATTTT
J: TRBJ1-5
D: .
V: TRBV19
size: .

CDR3: CASSYSLAGGFDEQFF
DNA: TGTGCCAGCAGTTACAGCCTAGCGGGAGGGTTCGATGAGCAGTTCTTC
J: TRBJ2-1
D: TRBD2
V: TRBV6-5
size: .

CDR3: CASRRDRTSHEQYF
DNA: TGTGCCAGCAGGCGGGACAGGACTTCCCACGAGCAGTACTTC
J: TRBJ2-7
D: TRBD1
V: TRBV6-5
size: .

CDR3: CASRTGDRDIGALEAFF
DNA: TGTGCCAGCAGGACTGGGGACCGGGACATTGGGGCCCTTGAAGCTTTCTTT
J: TRBJ1-1
D: .
V: TRBV2
size: .

CDR3: CASSFGLAGGGRETQYF
DNA: TGTGCCAGCAGCTTCGGACTAGCGGGAGGCGGGAGGGAGACCCAGTACTTC
J: TRBJ2-5
D: TRBD2
V: TRBV5-6
size: .

CDR3: CASSNLPGTDTQYF
DNA: TGTGCCAGCAGCAACCTCCCCGGCACAGATACGCAGTATTTT
J: TRBJ2-3
D: .
V: TRBV21-1
size: .

CDR3: CASSVGVGTGIGGIQETQYF
DNA: TGTGCCAGCAGCGTAGGAGTGGGGACAGGGATTGGAGGGATTCAAGAGACCCAGTACTTC
J: TRBJ2-5
D: TRBD1
V: TRBV9
size: .

CDR3: CASSPRGQGFEQYF
DNA: TGTGCCAGCAGTCCTAGAGGACAGGGCTTCGAGCAGTACTTC
J: TRBJ2-7
D: TRBD1
V: TRBV27
size: .

CDR3: CASSLSGLAGGTGGLFF
DNA: TGTGCTAGCAGCTTGTCGGGACTAGCGGGAGGGACCGGGGGGCTGTTTTTT
J: TRBJ2-2
D: TRBD2
V: TRBV7-7
size: .

CDR3: CSVLTGRLNTEAFF
DNA: TGCAGCGTCTTGACAGGAAGATTGAACACTGAAGCTTTCTTT
J: TRBJ1-1
D: .
V: TRBV29-1
size: .

CDR3: CASSPGVMGMNTEAFF
DNA: TGTGCCAGCTCACCGGGCGTTATGGGCATGAACACTGAAGCTTTCTTT
J: TRBJ1-1
D: .
V: TRBV18
size: .

CDR3: CASRLTGTEPYNEQFF
DNA: TGTGCCAGCAGGCTGACCGGGACAGAGCCTTACAATGAGCAGTTCTTC
J: TRBJ2-1
D: TRBD1
V: TRBV7-2
size: .

CDR3: CASSLRLAGRNEQFF
DNA: TGTGCCAGCAGCCTCAGACTAGCGGGACGAAATGAGCAGTTCTTC
J: TRBJ2-1
D: TRBD2
V: TRBV7-8
size: .

CDR3: CAIRWGQGNNEQFF
DNA: TGTGCCATCAGGTGGGGACAGGGAAACAATGAGCAGTTCTTC
J: TRBJ2-1
D: TRBD1
V: TRBV10-3
size: .

CDR3: CASSINRGVDTEAFF
DNA: TGTGCCAGCAGCATAAACAGGGGGGTCGACACTGAAGCTTTCTTT
J: TRBJ1-1
D: TRBD1
V: TRBV6-5
size: .

CDR3: CASSNRLYEQYF
DNA: TGTGCCAGCAGCAACAGATTATACGAGCAGTACTTC
J: TRBJ2-7
D: .
V: TRBV21-1
size: once

CDR3: CAISGTDNQPQHF
DNA: TGTGCCATCAGTGGAACAGACAATCAGCCCCAGCATTTT
J: TRBJ1-5
D: .
V: TRBV10-3
size: .

CDR3: CASTSWKGAIYEQYF
DNA: TGTGCCAGCACCTCTTGGAAGGGGGCCATCTACGAGCAGTACTTC
J: TRBJ2-7
D: TRBD1
V: TRBV28
size: .

CDR3: CASRAQGAGEAFF
DNA: TGTGCCAGTAGGGCCCAGGGGGCGGGTGAAGCTTTCTTT
J: TRBJ1-1
D: TRBD1
V: TRBV19
size: once

CDR3: CASSPDPTVQETQYF
DNA: TGCGCCAGCAGCCCCGACCCCACAGTTCAAGAGACCCAGTACTTC
J: TRBJ2-5
D: .
V: TRBV5-1
size: .

CDR3: CASSVAAGQGANEQFF
DNA: TGTGCCAGCAGCGTAGCTGCGGGACAGGGGGCTAATGAGCAGTTCTTC
J: TRBJ2-1
D: TRBD1
V: TRBV9
size: .

CDR3: CASSFPGNTEAFF
DNA: TGTGCCAGCAGCTTTCCAGGGAACACTGAAGCTTTCTTT
J: TRBJ1-1
D: .
V: TRBV11-1
size: few